This note documents a single T cell receptor (beta chain) sequence. Antigen: not known. Germline V gives CDR1 SGHVS, CDR2 FNYEAQ. V dropped 3 bases and J dropped 5; count of bases not matched to a gene: 16. The CDR3 runs 19 residues. Generated by immunoSEQ multiplex PCR, the TCRdb table keeps only in-frame clones and is missing some. The sample carries about 100,000 clones, 88% recorded once. The entry originates in a study of identifying expanded T cells in peripheral blood. Overall study results and limits: Variance in clone template counts between two-week samples significantly increased with total template count across all healthy donors. Technical replicates showed about 1.1 changed clones; two weeks roughly 18; four weeks 19.

Input material: blood. The chain combines TRBV7-6 with TRBJ2-2; 9 bases are shared with TRBD2. The TCR was taken from a person aged 18-70 years in good health. The CDR3 spells CASSLVAGAPRARTGELFF. The CDR3 DNA is TGTGCCAGCAGCTTGGTAGCGGGGGCCCCGAGGGCACGGACCGGGGAGCTGTTTTTT.